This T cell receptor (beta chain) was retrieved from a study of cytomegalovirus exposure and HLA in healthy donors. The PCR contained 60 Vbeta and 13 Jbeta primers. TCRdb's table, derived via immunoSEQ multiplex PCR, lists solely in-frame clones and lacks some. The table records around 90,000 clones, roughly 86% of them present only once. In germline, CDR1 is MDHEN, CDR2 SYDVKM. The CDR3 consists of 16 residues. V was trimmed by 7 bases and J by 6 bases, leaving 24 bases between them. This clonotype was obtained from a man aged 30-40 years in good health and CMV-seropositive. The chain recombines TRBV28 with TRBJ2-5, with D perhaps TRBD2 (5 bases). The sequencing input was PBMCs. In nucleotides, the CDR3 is TGTGCCAGCACCCTCCGATCCGGGGTGGGATTGAAGACCCAGTACTTC. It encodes CASTLRSGVGLKTQYF.